Ten or more counts support the clone carrying this T cell receptor beta chain. The antigen remains unidentified. Unmatched junction bases numbered 9, after V lost 6 bases and J lost 11 bases. The CDR3 is 13 residues long. TCR beta libraries were made by quantitative 5'-RACE with molecular barcodes. Via MiXCR, TCRdb re-called the 5' RACE reads, giving one row per CDR3 protein. The data show about 130,000 distinct CDR3 sequences, about 7% seen once. This sample was taken from a study of CD8 T cells in ankylosing spondylitis. The study's findings and limits: Disease-linked clones had a CD8+ phenotype and relatively low frequency in peripheral blood. Apparently characteristic of ankylosing spondylitis blood was a TCR beta motif (eight highly homologous variants). Past studies reported some motif variants in reactive arthritis synovial fluid and blood.

The sample was blood, either unsorted or a sorted T cell fraction (not recorded which). The source is a female donor with ankylosing spondylitis or in good health (not recorded which). This chain connects TRBV12-3 or TRBV12-4 to TRBJ2-2, with 7 bases that match TRBD1. For the CDR3, the DNA is TGTGCCAGCAGGCCCCTGCGACAGGGCGAGCTGTTTTTT. Encoded protein: CASRPLRQGELFF.